One and the same sample provided the 14 T cell receptor beta chains below, sequenced in a study of shared clonotypes between healthy human individuals. Libraries were prepared by immunoSEQ multiplex PCR; TCRdb keeps only in-frame clonotypes and omits some of them. The repertoire includes about 800,000 clones, around 96% of them detected once, and less than 0.25% sits in the top ten. The naive CD8 subset, CD45RO-negative cells positively selected for CCR7, excluded terminally differentiated effector memory CD45RA+ cells. Sample: naive CD8+ T cells sorted from blood. The receptor source for this set is a man aged 25 to 45 in good health.

V gene TRBV9 combines with J gene TRBJ2-7; 14 bases map to TRBD2. The CDR3 runs to 17 residues. After removal of 2 bases from V and 9 bases from J, the junction contained 13 bases not matched to a gene. Germline V gene lookup returns CDR1 SGDLS and CDR2 YYNGEE. The CDR3: CASSVPGLAGEFSGQYF. The CDR3 bases are TGTGCCAGCAGCGTCCCGGGACTAGCGGGAGAGTTTTCGGGGCAGTACTTC. The whole variable domain, filled in from reference TRBV9 and TRBJ2-7, reads DSGVTQTPKHLITATGQRVTLRCSPRSGDLSVYWYQQSLDQGLQFLIQYYNGEERAKGNILERFSAQQFPDLHSELNLSSLELGDSALYFCASSVPGLAGEFSGQYFGPGTRLTVT.

This sequence joins TRBV19 and TRBJ2-2, with TRBD1 identical over 10 bases. The J segment lost 3 bases and the V segment lost 1 base, leaving 11 bases of the junction unmatched. The CDR3 is 19 amino acids. Germline V gene lookup returns CDR1 LNHDA and CDR2 SQIVND (reference sequence). The CDR3 DNA sequence: TGTGCCAGTAGTATAGGCCGGGACAGGGGAGAGGTAGACACCGGGGAGCTGTTTTTT. Translation gives CASSIGRDRGEVDTGELFF.

The rearrangement uses TRBV13 and TRBJ2-4; D is possibly TRBD1 (5 bases). Germline CDR1 PRHDT, CDR2 FYEKMQ (reference sequence). V shed 0 bases and J shed 0 bases, with 9 bases lying between them. The CDR3 extends over 16 amino acids. The CDR3: CASSLGAGLAKNIQYF. The DNA for the CDR3 is TGTGCCAGCAGCTTAGGAGCAGGGCTAGCCAAAAACATTCAGTACTTC.

The J gene is TRBJ2-1, the V gene TRBV2, with D perhaps being TRBD1 or TRBD2 (5 bases each). Between the trimmed V and J ends, which lost 9 bases and 4 bases, there was a span of 13 bases. Germline CDR1 SNHLY, CDR2 FYNNEI. There are 13 residues in the CDR3. The DNA of the CDR3 is TGTGCCAGTAGGGACGGAAAGTACAATGAGCAGTTCTTC. It codes for CASRDGKYNEQFF.

The V and J genes are TRBV9 and TRBJ2-2, with D possibly matching TRBD2 (6 bases). This CDR3 spans 16 amino acids. The germline gives CDR1 SGDLS, CDR2 YYNGEE. V was shortened by 4 bases and J by 3 bases, with 16 bases between the two germline ends. In DNA, the CDR3 is TGTGCCAGCAGCTCCCAAAATGGAGGGGACACCGGGGAGCTGTTTTTT. This codes for CASSSQNGGDTGELFF.

The gene calls are TRBV18 and TRBJ2-3, with D unresolved. Trimming removed 5 bases from V and 3 bases from J, with 12 bases in between. The CDR3 totals 14 residues. Germline CDR1 and CDR2: KGHSH and LQKENI. Here the CDR3 DNA reads TGTGCCAGCTCATTTAGTTTCAGGACAGATACGCAGTATTTT. Amino acid sequence: CASSFSFRTDTQYF. The variable domain in full, with the rest retrieved from reference TRBV18 and TRBJ2-3, is NAGVMQNPRHLVRRRGQEARLRCSPMKGHSHVYWYRQLPEEGLKFMVYLQKENIIDESGMPKERFSAEFPKEGPSILRIQQVVRGDSAAYFCASSFSFRTDTQYFGPGTRLTVL.

Points on this clone: At the DNA level, this CDR3 is encoded by other sequences in the same sample as well. The chain links TRBV7-9 to TRBJ2-7; tentative D call: TRBD1 (6 bases). This CDR3 is 13 amino acids long. V lost 6 bases and J lost 2, with 11 bases in between. CDR1 SEHNR and CDR2 FQNEAQ come from the germline V gene (reference sequence). The CDR3 region has the DNA TGTGCCAGCAGTGACAGGAGAACCTACGAGCAGTACTTC. Protein: CASSDRRTYEQYF.

Comments on this clone: The sample holds other DNA sequences that translate to the same CDR3. CDR3 amino acids: CASSLEGYSNQPQHF. CDR3 nucleotide sequence: TGTGCCAGCAGCTTAGAAGGATATAGCAATCAGCCCCAGCATTTT. The chain joins TRBV7-2 to TRBJ1-5, with unresolved D. CDR3 size: 15 residues. Trimming shortened V by 1 base and J by 0 bases, and 7 bases separated the two germline ends. Germline V gene lookup returns CDR1 SGHTA and CDR2 FQGNSA.

The rearrangement uses TRBV11-2 and TRBJ1-1; D not resolved. CDR1 and CDR2 (germline): SGHAT, FQNNGV. The CDR3 sequence is 14 residues long. V was clipped by 6 bases and J by 0 bases, with 11 bases between them. CDR3: CASRAGFMNTEAFF. For the CDR3, the DNA is TGTGCCAGCAGAGCGGGTTTCATGAACACTGAAGCTTTCTTT. The entire variable domain, with the rest obtained from reference TRBV11-2 and TRBJ1-1, is as follows: EAGVAQSPRYKIIEKRQSVAFWCNPISGHATLYWYQQILGQGPKLLIQFQNNGVVDDSQLPKDRFSAERLKGVDSTLKIQPAKLEDSAVYLCASRAGFMNTEAFFGQGTRLTVV.

To note about this clone: The same CDR3 arises from other DNA sequences in this sample as well. The V gene is TRBV7-9, the J gene TRBJ2-3, with 11 bases identical to TRBD2. With 5 bases clipped from V and 2 bases from J, the junction kept 6 bases outside the gene matches. The CDR3 sequence is 16 residues long. Germline values: CDR1 SEHNR, CDR2 FQNEAQ (reference sequence). The CDR3 DNA follows: TGTGCCAGCAGCCCAGGGACTAGCGGTAACACAGATACGCAGTATTTT. As protein: CASSPGTSGNTDTQYF.

This clone was seen just once. This chain uses TRBV4-2 with TRBJ2-5, with D possibly TRBD1 on 6 matching bases. V dropped 2 bases and J dropped 3 bases, with 13 bases sitting between them. The germline V gene has CDR1 LGHNA and CDR2 YNFKEQ. The CDR3 sequence is 15 residues long. As DNA, the CDR3 is TGTGCCAGCAGCCAAAGGGTATCAGGGGAAGAGACCCAGTACTTC. This sequence encodes CASSQRVSGEETQYF.

The V and J genes are TRBV29-1 and TRBJ2-2, with D possibly called TRBD1 or TRBD2 (5 bases each). The CDR3 has 14 amino acids. Germline V gives CDR1 SQVTM, CDR2 ANQGSEA. Trimming took 2 bases from V and 4 from J, leaving 11 bases between them. The CDR3, as DNA: TGCAGCGTTGAATTCCGGGGCCGCACCGGGGAGCTGTTTTTT. It translates to CSVEFRGRTGELFF.

This chain connects TRBV7-9 to TRBJ2-7; no reliable D call. This CDR3 spans 14 amino acids. V lost 1 base and J lost 0, with 7 bases in between. Germline loops: CDR1 SEHNR, CDR2 FQNEAQ (reference sequence). Written as DNA, the CDR3 is TGTGCCAGCAGCTTAGTGGCCACCTCCTACGAGCAGTACTTC. Encoded protein: CASSLVATSYEQYF.

The chain couples TRBV19 to TRBJ2-1; maybe TRBD1 (6 bases). V was shortened by 2 bases and J by 4 bases, with 12 bases between the two germline ends. This CDR3 contains 15 residues. Germline V lookup: CDR1 LNHDA, CDR2 SQIVND (reference sequence). The DNA for the CDR3 is TGTGCCAGTAGTATATTCAGGGGATATTACAATGAGCAGTTCTTC. This encodes CASSIFRGYYNEQFF.